The 22 T cell receptor beta chains below all came from one sample that was sequenced in a study of blood T cell repertoires in COVID-19. Here immunoSEQ multiplex PCR was the method, and the copy in TCRdb shows in-frame clones only, minus some. The table shows hundreds of thousands of clones, with approximately 88% occurring only once. The sample taken for sequencing was peripheral blood. These receptors were obtained from a woman aged 45-60 years with active or convalescent COVID-19.

The chain joins TRBV29-1 to TRBJ2-5, with TRBD1 matching over 8 bases. V lost 7 bases and J lost 2; bases outside the gene matches: 3. Germline V CDR1 and CDR2: SQVTM, ANQGSEA. This CDR3 has 12 amino acids. CDR3 sequence reads: CSARTGQETQYF. As DNA, the CDR3 is TGCAGCGCCCGGACAGGGCAAGAGACCCAGTACTTC.

The rearrangement joins TRBV7-9 to TRBJ2-3, with 9 bases matching TRBD1. With 1 base clipped from V and 6 bases from J, the junction kept 17 bases outside the gene matches. There are 19 residues in the CDR3. CDR1 and CDR2 from the germline V gene are SEHNR and FQNEAQ (reference sequence). CDR3 loop: CASSLGEGTGYTQADTQYF. The CDR3 DNA is TGTGCCAGCAGCTTAGGGGAGGGGACAGGGTACACTCAGGCGGATACGCAGTATTTT.

The V call is TRBV5-1, the J call TRBJ2-7; 7 positions match TRBD1. J lost 2 bases, V lost 4 bases, and 9 bases had no gene match. CDR3 size: 15 residues. The germline gives CDR1 SGHRS, CDR2 YFSETQ. CDR3 DNA sequence: TGCGCCAGCAGCCGAACAGGGGATTTAACCTACGAGCAGTACTTC. Translation: CASSRTGDLTYEQYF.

The V call is TRBV28, the J call TRBJ2-7, with 10 nucleotides matching TRBD2. Germline V lookup: CDR1 MDHEN, CDR2 SYDVKM. The junction had 7 bases not matched to a gene; V was cut back by 4 bases and J by 4 bases. This CDR3 comprises 15 residues. The CDR3 sequence: CASSSNSGRLYEQYF. The DNA for the CDR3 is TGTGCCAGCAGTTCAAATAGCGGGAGGCTTTACGAGCAGTACTTC.

As for this clone: Other nucleotide sequences in the sample specify the same CDR3. The chain employs TRBV6-2 or TRBV6-3 and TRBJ2-7, with 7 bases aligning to TRBD1. The trim removed 5 bases at V and 2 bases at J, leaving 3 bases unmatched. This CDR3 is 13 amino acids long. Germline V lookup: CDR1 MNHEY, CDR2 SVGEGT. CDR3 in amino acids: CASSRTGPYEQYF. The CDR3 DNA follows: TGTGCCAGCAGTCGGACAGGCCCCTACGAGCAGTACTTC.

This chain links TRBV6-2 or TRBV6-3 with TRBJ1-1, with D hard to call. Trimming stripped 4 bases from V and 0 bases from J, with 15 bases between. The CDR3 spans 16 residues. CDR1 MNHEY and CDR2 SVGEGT come from the germline V gene. The CDR3 here is CASSSTRSHMNTEAFF. The CDR3 DNA sequence: TGTGCCAGCAGTTCCACCAGGTCTCACATGAACACTGAAGCTTTCTTT.

This clone has just a few counts. The J gene is TRBJ2-7, the V gene TRBV29-1; 10 nucleotides match TRBD2. The CDR3 contains 15 residues. J lost 5 bases, V lost 4 bases, and 11 bases had no gene match. Germline values: CDR1 SQVTM, CDR2 ANQGSEA. For the CDR3, the DNA is TGCAGCGTTGCGACCTTAGCGGGAGGAATGAACGAGCAGTACTTC. The encoded protein is CSVATLAGGMNEQYF.

CDR3 in DNA: TGTGCCAGCAGCTCCTCCGTTCTCTACGAGCAGTACTTC. This translates into CASSSSVLYEQYF. The gene calls are TRBV12-3 or TRBV12-4 and TRBJ2-7; D is uncertain. The V and J ends lost 6 bases and 3 bases respectively, with 12 bases between them. The CDR3 consists of 13 residues.

This clone has a handful of counts. The chain combines TRBV6-5 with TRBJ1-3; a possible D gene is TRBD1 (6 bases). V lost 4 bases, J lost 2 bases, and 12 bases lay in between. The germline CDR1 and CDR2 sequences are MNHEY and SVGAGI. The CDR3 contains 15 residues. The CDR3 sequence: CASSFDGTTGNTIYF. CDR3 DNA: TGTGCCAGCAGTTTTGACGGGACAACTGGAAACACCATATATTTT.

The J gene is TRBJ2-5, the V gene TRBV18, with a possible D match to TRBD2 (5 bases). The V end was cut by 3 bases, the J end by 3 bases, with 14 bases between. The CDR3 loop spans 15 amino acids. Germline V gene sequence: CDR1 KGHSH, CDR2 LQKENI. Here the CDR3 reads CASSPSARGKETQYF. In DNA, the CDR3 is TGTGCCAGCTCACCGTCGGCCCGGGGTAAAGAGACCCAGTACTTC. The full variable domain, with the rest looked up from reference TRBV18 and TRBJ2-5, is NAGVMQNPRHLVRRRGQEARLRCSPMKGHSHVYWYRQLPEEGLKFMVYLQKENIIDESGMPKERFSAEFPKEGPSILRIQQVVRGDSAAYFCASSPSARGKETQYFGPGTRLLVL.

V usage is TRBV6-5 and J usage is TRBJ1-6; D is ambiguous. The CDR3 is made up of 14 amino acids. Deletions cut 7 bases from V and 7 bases from J, with 14 bases between. Germline CDR1 MNHEY, CDR2 SVGAGI. The CDR3 region is CASKEVATNSPLHF. For the CDR3, the DNA is TGTGCCAGCAAAGAGGTCGCAACCAATTCACCCCTCCACTTT.

This chain connects TRBV7-9 to TRBJ1-4, with D possibly being TRBD1 (6 bases). Germline CDR1 SEHNR, CDR2 FQNEAQ (reference sequence). The CDR3 runs to 14 residues. The V gene lost 4 bases and the J gene lost 6 bases, with 12 bases spanning the gap. The CDR3 reads CASSSGRGDEKLFF. The CDR3 bases are TGTGCCAGCAGCTCAGGCAGGGGAGATGAAAAACTGTTTTTT.

The V and J genes are TRBV5-4 and TRBJ1-1; D uncertain. CDR3 length: 15 residues. Germline V gene sequence: CDR1 SGHNT, CDR2 YYREEE (reference sequence). V shed 0 bases and J shed 1 base, with 10 bases lying between them. The CDR3: CASSLVTGGNTEAFF. CDR3 coding DNA: TGTGCCAGCAGCTTGGTAACTGGAGGGAACACTGAAGCTTTCTTT.

The chain joins TRBV28 to TRBJ2-7; TRBD1 aligns across 10 bases. Losses at the gene ends were 7 bases for V and 5 bases for J; bases not matched to a gene: 8. The CDR3 contains 14 residues. CDR1 is MDHEN and CDR2 is SYDVKM in the germline V gene. The CDR3 DNA follows: TGTGCCAGCAATATCGGACAGGGGGTCAACGAGCAGTACTTC. It codes for CASNIGQGVNEQYF.

The V and J genes are TRBV7-6 and TRBJ1-5; D possibly corresponds to TRBD1 (5 bases). The germline gives CDR1 SGHVS, CDR2 FNYEAQ. The ends were cut back, 2 bases at V and 3 bases at J, with 11 bases in the middle. This CDR3 region has 15 residues. CDR3 sequence (DNA): TGTGCCAGCAGCTTATCACCGGACAACAATCAGCCCCAGCATTTT. Protein: CASSLSPDNNQPQHF.

The genes are TRBV6-2 or TRBV6-3 and TRBJ2-3; the D gene is possibly TRBD2 (6 bases). This CDR3 spans 14 amino acids. Between the trimmed V and J ends, which lost 6 bases and 2 bases, there was a span of 12 bases. Germline V lookup: CDR1 MNHEY, CDR2 SVGEGT. This CDR3 reads CASSMTRTTDTQYF. For the CDR3, the DNA is TGTGCCAGCAGCATGACTAGAACCACAGATACGCAGTATTTT.

The CDR3 sequence is CASRNSGALKNIQYF. The CDR3 DNA sequence: TGTGCCAGCAGGAATAGCGGGGCCTTAAAAAACATTCAGTACTTC. The chain couples TRBV2 to TRBJ2-4, with 8 nucleotides matching TRBD2. J was trimmed by 4 bases and V by 6 bases; bases with no gene match: 8. There are 15 residues in the CDR3. Per the germline V gene, CDR1 is SNHLY and CDR2 is FYNNEI.

The chain couples TRBV5-1 to TRBJ1-1, with D tentatively TRBD1 (6 bases). Germline CDR1 reads SGHRS; CDR2 reads YFSETQ. The CDR3 runs 13 residues. Trimming removed 2 bases from V and 4 bases from J, with 9 bases in between. CDR3 sequence: CASSFSRGTEAFF. CDR3 DNA: TGCGCCAGCAGCTTTAGCAGGGGCACTGAAGCTTTCTTT.

The chain is built from TRBV24-1 and TRBJ2-1, with D perhaps matching TRBD2 (6 bases). CDR3 length: 12 amino acids. Trimming pared 7 bases from V and 9 bases from J, leaving 12 bases between. Germline CDR1 is KGHDR and CDR2 is SFDVKD. DNA for the CDR3: TGTGCCACCAGGGACTATTCCGGTGAGCAGTTCTTC. Translation: CATRDYSGEQFF.

This clone was counted between two and nine times. This chain links TRBV7-2 with TRBJ1-6; D gene ambiguous. The germline CDR1 and CDR2 sequences are SGHTA and FQGNSA. The CDR3 is 13 amino acids. V lost 4 bases and J lost 7, with 8 bases in between. In nucleotides, the CDR3 is TGTGCCAGCAGCTGGAGCATCAATTCACCCCTCCACTTT. Its translation is CASSWSINSPLHF.

J is TRBJ1-1 and V is TRBV5-6; D is unresolved. This CDR3 has 14 amino acids. In germline, CDR1 is SGHDT, CDR2 YYEEEE. The V end was cut by 4 bases, the J end by 7 bases, with 17 bases between. This CDR3 is CASSPYHRIGEAFF. In nucleotides, the CDR3 is TGTGCCAGCAGCCCCTACCATCGAATCGGTGAAGCTTTCTTT.

This clone has only a few counts. The rearrangement joins TRBV7-9 to TRBJ1-1, with a possible D match to TRBD1 (5 bases). Deletions cut 4 bases from V and 4 bases from J, with 25 bases between. The V gene's germline CDR1 is SEHNR and CDR2 FQNEAQ (reference sequence). The CDR3 is 18 amino acids. In DNA, the CDR3 is TGTGCCAGCAGCTCTCTGCGGGGCAGGGTCGAATTTGGCACTGAAGCTTTCTTT. Protein product: CASSSLRGRVEFGTEAFF.